This T cell receptor (beta chain) was obtained from a study of blood T cell repertoires in COVID-19. Background on the study: Italy, Spain and the United States were the sources of the convalescent and acute COVID-19 samples. Sample material is recorded as cDNA or gDNA derived from T cells, B-cell-depleted T cells, or PBMCs.

The CDR3 extends over 18 amino acids. The V gene's germline CDR1 is SGHAT and CDR2 FQNNGV. V was pared by 3 bases and J by 0 bases, with 17 bases between. During active infection, Seattle patients enrolled and were then monitored through disease. Authors' analysis steps: Amplification of reference gene primers provided the estimated nucleated cell counts. Sequenced by immunoSEQ multiplex PCR; TCRdb stores in-frame clones only, minus some. That table is the source of V, J and clone size, and D and trimming were worked out from the DNA. The repertoire holds around 370,000 clones, with approximately 87% as singletons.

The V call is TRBV11-2, the J call TRBJ2-2, with a possible D match to TRBD2 (5 bases). Sequences were obtained from peripheral blood. The sequence derives from a woman in her forties or fifties with COVID-19, enrolled during active disease. The CDR3 protein is CASSLLFGGLANTGELFF. CDR3 DNA: TGTGCCAGCAGCTTGTTATTTGGCGGGTTAGCGAACACCGGGGAGCTGTTTTTT.